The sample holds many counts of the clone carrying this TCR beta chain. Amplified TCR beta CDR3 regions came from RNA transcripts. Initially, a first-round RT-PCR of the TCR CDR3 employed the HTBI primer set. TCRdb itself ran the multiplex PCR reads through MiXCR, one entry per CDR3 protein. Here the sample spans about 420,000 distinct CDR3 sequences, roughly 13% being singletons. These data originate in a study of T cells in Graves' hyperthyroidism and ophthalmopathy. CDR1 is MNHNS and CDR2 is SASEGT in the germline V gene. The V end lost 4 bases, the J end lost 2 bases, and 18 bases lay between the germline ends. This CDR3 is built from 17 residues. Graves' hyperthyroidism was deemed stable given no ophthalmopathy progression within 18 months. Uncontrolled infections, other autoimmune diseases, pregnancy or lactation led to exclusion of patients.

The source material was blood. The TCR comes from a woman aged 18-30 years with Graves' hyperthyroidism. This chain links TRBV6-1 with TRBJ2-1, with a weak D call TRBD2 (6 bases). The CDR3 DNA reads TGTGCCAGCAGTGGAACCCCGGCGGGCGGGGCCTACAATGAGCAGTTCTTC. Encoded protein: CASSGTPAGGAYNEQFF.